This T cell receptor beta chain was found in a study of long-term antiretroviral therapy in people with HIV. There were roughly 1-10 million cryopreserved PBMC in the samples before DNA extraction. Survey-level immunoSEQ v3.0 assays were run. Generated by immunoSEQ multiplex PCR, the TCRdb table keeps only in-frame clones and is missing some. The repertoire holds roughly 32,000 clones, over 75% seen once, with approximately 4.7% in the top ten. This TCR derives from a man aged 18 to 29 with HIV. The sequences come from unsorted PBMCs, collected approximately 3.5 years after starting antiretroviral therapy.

DNA for the CDR3: TGTGCTAGTGGTTCAGGGGGGTGGACTGAAGCTTTCTTT. It codes for CASGSGGWTEAFF. The V and J genes are TRBV12-5 and TRBJ1-1, with 7 positions matching TRBD1. There are 13 residues in the CDR3. From germline, CDR1 is LGHNT and CDR2 FRNRAP. The V and J ends lost 4 bases and 5 bases, in that order; junction bases with no gene match: 4.